This T cell receptor beta chain emerged from a study of identical twins. Study conclusions and caveats: Fewer insertions marked abundant cord blood beta clonotypes; young adult naive trended weakly, memory not at all. Partial confounding of zero-insertion analyses by invariant MAIT and iNKT cells was possible.

TCRdb reprocessed the 5' RACE reads with MiXCR, giving one entry per CDR3 protein. Of 230,000 or so distinct CDR3 sequences listed, approximately 8.3% are singletons. This clonotype occurred a few times. Its antigen is currently unknown. The same sample was also studied in work on yellow fever vaccine responses in identical twins.

Sequencing used CD8+ T cells sorted from blood. This clonotype was sampled from a young woman in good health.

This CDR3 reads CSVGGGQGYSGANVLTF. The CDR3 nucleotides read TGCAGCGTTGGGGGGGGACAGGGGTACTCTGGGGCCAACGTCCTGACTTTC. This chain uses TRBV29-1 with TRBJ2-6; 10 bases fit TRBD1. The CDR3 runs to 17 residues. Germline CDR1 is SQVTM and CDR2 is ANQGSEA. V shed 4 bases and J 0 bases; nucleotides not matched to a gene: 6.